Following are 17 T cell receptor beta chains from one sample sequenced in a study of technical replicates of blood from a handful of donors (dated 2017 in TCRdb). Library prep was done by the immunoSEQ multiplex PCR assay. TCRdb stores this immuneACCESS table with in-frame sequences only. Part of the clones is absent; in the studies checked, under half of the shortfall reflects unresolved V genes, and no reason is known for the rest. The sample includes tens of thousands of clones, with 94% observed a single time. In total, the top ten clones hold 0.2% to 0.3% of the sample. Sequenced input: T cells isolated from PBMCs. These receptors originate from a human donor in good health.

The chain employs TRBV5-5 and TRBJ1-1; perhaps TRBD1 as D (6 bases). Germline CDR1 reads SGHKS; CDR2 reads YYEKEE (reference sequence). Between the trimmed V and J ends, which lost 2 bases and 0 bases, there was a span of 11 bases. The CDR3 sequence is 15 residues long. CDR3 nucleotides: TGTGCCAGCAGCTTAAACAGGGCCCTGAACACTGAAGCTTTCTTT. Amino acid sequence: CASSLNRALNTEAFF. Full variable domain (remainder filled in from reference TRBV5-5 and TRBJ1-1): DAGVTQSPTHLIKTRGQQVTLRCSPISGHKSVSWYQQVLGQGPQFIFQYYEKEERGRGNFPDRFSARQFPNYSSELNVNALLLGDSALYLCASSLNRALNTEAFFGQGTRLTVV.

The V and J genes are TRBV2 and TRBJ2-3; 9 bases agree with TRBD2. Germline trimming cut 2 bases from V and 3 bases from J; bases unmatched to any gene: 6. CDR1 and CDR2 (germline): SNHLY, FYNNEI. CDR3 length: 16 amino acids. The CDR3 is CASSESLSGRTDTQYF. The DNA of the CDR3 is TGTGCCAGCAGTGAAAGTCTTAGCGGGAGAACAGATACGCAGTATTTT.

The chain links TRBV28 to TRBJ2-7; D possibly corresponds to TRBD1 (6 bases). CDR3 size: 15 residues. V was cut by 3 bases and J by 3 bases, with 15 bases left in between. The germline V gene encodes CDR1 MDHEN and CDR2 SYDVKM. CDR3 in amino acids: CASSLADRDIYEQYF. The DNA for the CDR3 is TGTGCCAGCAGTTTGGCGGACAGAGATATCTACGAGCAGTACTTC.

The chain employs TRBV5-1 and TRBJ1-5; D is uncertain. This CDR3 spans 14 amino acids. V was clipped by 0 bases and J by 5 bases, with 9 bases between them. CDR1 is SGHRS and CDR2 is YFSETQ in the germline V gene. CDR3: CASSLAGVDQPQHF. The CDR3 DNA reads TGCGCCAGCAGCTTGGCGGGTGTCGATCAGCCCCAGCATTTT.

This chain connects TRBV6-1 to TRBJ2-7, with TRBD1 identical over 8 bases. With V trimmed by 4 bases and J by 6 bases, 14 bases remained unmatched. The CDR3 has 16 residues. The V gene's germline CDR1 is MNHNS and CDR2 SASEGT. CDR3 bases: TGTGCCAGCAGTGTGTATTTCGTAGGACAGGGCGGCGAGCAGTACTTC. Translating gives CASSVYFVGQGGEQYF.

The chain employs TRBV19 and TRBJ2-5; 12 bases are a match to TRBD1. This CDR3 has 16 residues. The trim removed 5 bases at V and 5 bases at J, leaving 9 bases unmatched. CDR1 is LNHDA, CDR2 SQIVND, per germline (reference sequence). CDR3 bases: TGTGCCAGTAGTTTAAAGCCGGGACAGGGGGCCGAGACCCAGTACTTC. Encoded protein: CASSLKPGQGAETQYF. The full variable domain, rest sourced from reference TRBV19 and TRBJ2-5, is DGGITQSPKYLFRKEGQNVTLSCEQNLNHDAMYWYRQDPGQGLRLIYYSQIVNDFQKGDIAEGYSVSREKKESFPLTVTSAQKNPTAFYLCASSLKPGQGAETQYFGPGTRLLVL.

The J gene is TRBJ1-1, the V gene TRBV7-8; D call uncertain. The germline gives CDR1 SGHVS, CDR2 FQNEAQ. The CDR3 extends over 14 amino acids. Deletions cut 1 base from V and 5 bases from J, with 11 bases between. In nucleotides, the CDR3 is TGTGCCAGCAGCTTAGTTCAGGTATTGACTGAAGCTTTCTTT. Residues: CASSLVQVLTEAFF. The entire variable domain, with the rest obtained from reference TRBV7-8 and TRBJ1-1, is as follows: GAGVSQSPRYKVAKRGQDVALRCDPISGHVSLFWYQQALGQGPEFLTYFQNEAQLDKSGLPSDRFFAERPEGSVSTLKIQRTQQEDSAVYLCASSLVQVLTEAFFGQGTRLTVV.

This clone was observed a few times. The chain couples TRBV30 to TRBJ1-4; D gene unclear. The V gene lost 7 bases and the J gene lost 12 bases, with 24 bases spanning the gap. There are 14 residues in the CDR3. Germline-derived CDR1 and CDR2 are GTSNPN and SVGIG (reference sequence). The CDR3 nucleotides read TGTGCCTCCCTTGTTAGGCCGTCTCCTCGGGAACTGTTTTTT. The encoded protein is CASLVRPSPRELFF.

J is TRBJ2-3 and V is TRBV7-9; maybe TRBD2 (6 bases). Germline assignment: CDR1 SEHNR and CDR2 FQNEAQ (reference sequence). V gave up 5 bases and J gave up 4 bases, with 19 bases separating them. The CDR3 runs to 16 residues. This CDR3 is CASSQREEPHPDTQYF. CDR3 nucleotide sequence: TGTGCCAGCAGCCAGAGGGAGGAGCCACACCCAGATACGCAGTATTTT.

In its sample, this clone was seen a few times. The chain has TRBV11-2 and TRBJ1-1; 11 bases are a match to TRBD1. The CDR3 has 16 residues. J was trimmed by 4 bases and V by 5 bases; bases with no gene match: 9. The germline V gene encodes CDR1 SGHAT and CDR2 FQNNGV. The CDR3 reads CASSLGQGASGTEAFF. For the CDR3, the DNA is TGTGCCAGCAGCCTAGGACAGGGGGCCTCGGGCACTGAAGCTTTCTTT.

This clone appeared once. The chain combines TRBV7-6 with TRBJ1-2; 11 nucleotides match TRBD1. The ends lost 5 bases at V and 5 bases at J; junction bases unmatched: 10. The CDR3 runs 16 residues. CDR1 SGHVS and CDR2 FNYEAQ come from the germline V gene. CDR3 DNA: TGTGCCAGCAGCCCCCCTCCGGGACAGGGGGAGTATGGCTACACCTTC. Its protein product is CASSPPPGQGEYGYTF.

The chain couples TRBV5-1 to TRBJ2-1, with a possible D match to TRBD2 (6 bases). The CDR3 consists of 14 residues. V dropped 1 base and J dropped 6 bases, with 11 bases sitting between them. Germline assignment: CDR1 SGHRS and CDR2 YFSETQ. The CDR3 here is CASSLTSRGNEQFF. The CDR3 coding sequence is TGCGCCAGCAGCTTGACTAGCCGGGGCAATGAGCAGTTCTTC.

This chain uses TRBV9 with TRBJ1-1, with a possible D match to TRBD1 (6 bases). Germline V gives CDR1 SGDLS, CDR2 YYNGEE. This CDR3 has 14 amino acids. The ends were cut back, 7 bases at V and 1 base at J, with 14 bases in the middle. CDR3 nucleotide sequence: TGTGCCAGCGCCTGGGGGACATGGAACACTGAAGCTTTCTTT. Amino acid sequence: CASAWGTWNTEAFF.

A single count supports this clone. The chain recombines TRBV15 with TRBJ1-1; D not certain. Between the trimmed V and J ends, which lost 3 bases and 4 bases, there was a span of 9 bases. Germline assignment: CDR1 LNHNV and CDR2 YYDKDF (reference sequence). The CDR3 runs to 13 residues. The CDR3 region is CATSSRESTEAFF. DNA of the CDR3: TGTGCCACCAGCAGCCGAGAAAGCACTGAAGCTTTCTTT.

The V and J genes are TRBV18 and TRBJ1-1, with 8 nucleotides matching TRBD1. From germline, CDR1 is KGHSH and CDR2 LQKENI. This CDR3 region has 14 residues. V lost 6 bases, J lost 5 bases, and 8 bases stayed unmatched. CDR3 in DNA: TGTGCCAGCTCCTATCAGGGGGCTGGGACTGAAGCTTTCTTT. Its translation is CASSYQGAGTEAFF.

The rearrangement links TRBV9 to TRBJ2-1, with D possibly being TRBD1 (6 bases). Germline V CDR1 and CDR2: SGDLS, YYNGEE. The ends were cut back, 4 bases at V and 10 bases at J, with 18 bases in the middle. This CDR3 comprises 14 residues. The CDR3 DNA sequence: TGTGCCAGCAGCTCCGGGACACCATGGGACGAGCAGTTCTTC. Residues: CASSSGTPWDEQFF.

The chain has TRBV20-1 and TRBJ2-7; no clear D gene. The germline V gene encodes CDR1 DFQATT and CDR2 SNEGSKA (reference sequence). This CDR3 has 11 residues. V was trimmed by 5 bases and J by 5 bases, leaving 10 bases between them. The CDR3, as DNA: TGCAGTGCTGGAACCCGGGACGAGCAGTACTTC. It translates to CSAGTRDEQYF.